The 32 T cell receptor beta chains given below trace back to one sample, sequenced in a study of CD8+ T cells in alopecia areata. Extraction of RNA preceded its reverse transcription into cDNA, which served as the sequencing template. TCRdb's table, derived via immunoSEQ multiplex PCR, lists solely in-frame clones and lacks some. The data contain 130,000 to 150,000 clones, 51% of them singletons. This material consisted of CD4+ T cells sorted from blood, taken at week 0. Source of these receptors: a human donor with alopecia areata.

V usage is TRBV5-6 and J usage is TRBJ2-1; no definite D call. Per germline, CDR1 SGHDT and CDR2 YYEEEE. The V end lost 2 bases, the J end lost 7 bases, and 4 bases lay between the germline ends. The CDR3 loop spans 11 amino acids. The CDR3 here is CASSFVNEQFF. DNA of the CDR3: TGTGCCAGCAGCTTCGTGAATGAGCAGTTCTTC.

The J gene is TRBJ1-5, the V gene TRBV6-1; no clear D. Germline V gene lookup returns CDR1 MNHNS and CDR2 SASEGT. Trimming shortened V by 3 bases and J by 2 bases, and 5 bases separated the two germline ends. The CDR3 contains 13 residues. CDR3 residues: CASSDWGNQPQHF. CDR3 DNA sequence: TGTGCCAGCAGTGATTGGGGCAATCAGCCCCAGCATTTT.

This clone was counted between two and nine times. V and J are TRBV7-2 and TRBJ2-7; a weak D match, TRBD2 (5 bases). Germline V CDR1 and CDR2: SGHTA, FQGNSA. Between the trimmed V and J ends, which lost 5 bases and 2 bases, there was a span of 7 bases. The CDR3 runs 12 residues. As DNA, the CDR3 is TGTGCCAGCAGCGTCGGGACCTACGAGCAGTACTTC. Protein sequence: CASSVGTYEQYF.

This clone has a handful of counts. J is TRBJ2-1 and V is TRBV27; D not certain. Germline CDR1 MNHEY, CDR2 SMNVEV (reference sequence). This CDR3 region has 13 residues. V was trimmed by 6 bases and J by 8 bases, leaving 14 bases between them. CDR3 nucleotide sequence: TGTGCCAGCAGCCGCGCCTATAGGGATGAGCAGTTCTTC. Protein product: CASSRAYRDEQFF.

The sample holds a few counts of this clone. J is TRBJ2-3 and V is TRBV7-9; TRBD2 matches at 14 bases. With V trimmed by 5 bases and J by 2 bases, 3 bases remained unmatched. In germline, CDR1 is SEHNR, CDR2 FQNEAQ (reference sequence). The CDR3 has 16 residues. The CDR3 is CASSPGLAGVTDTQYF. DNA for the CDR3: TGTGCCAGCAGCCCGGGACTAGCGGGAGTCACAGATACGCAGTATTTT.

J is TRBJ2-4 and V is TRBV5-1, with TRBD1 matching 8 bases. CDR1 SGHRS and CDR2 YFSETQ come from the germline V gene. V gave up 3 bases and J gave up 9 bases; unmatched junction bases: 5. The CDR3 is 13 residues long. The CDR3 DNA sequence: TGCGCCAGCAGCTACGACAGGGGAGGCATTCAGTACTTC. The encoded protein is CASSYDRGGIQYF.

The rearrangement joins TRBV9 to TRBJ2-1; 9 positions agree with TRBD2. Germline V gives CDR1 SGDLS, CDR2 YYNGEE. V lost 1 base to trimming and J lost 7 bases; unmatched junction nucleotides: 6. CDR3 size: 15 residues. The CDR3 loop is CASSVLLAGLNEQFF. DNA of the CDR3: TGTGCCAGCAGCGTACTACTAGCGGGCCTTAATGAGCAGTTCTTC.

The rearrangement links TRBV11-2 to TRBJ2-5; TRBD1 is a possible D gene (6 bases). The germline CDR1 and CDR2 sequences are SGHAT and FQNNGV. V dropped 5 bases and J dropped 5 bases, with 12 bases sitting between them. This CDR3 is built from 13 residues. The CDR3 DNA reads TGTGCCAGCAGCGCCAGGGGTGGGGAGACCCAGTACTTC. This sequence encodes CASSARGGETQYF.

This clone was recorded a few times. The rearrangement uses TRBV7-9 and TRBJ2-3; 8 positions match TRBD1. V was pared by 1 base and J by 4 bases, with 4 bases of the junction left unmatched. The CDR3 covers 15 residues. Germline V gene data show CDR1 as SEHNR and CDR2 as FQNEAQ (reference sequence). The CDR3 DNA reads TGTGCCAGCAGCTTAGGTTCAGGGGGCCCAGATACGCAGTATTTT. Translating it yields CASSLGSGGPDTQYF.

The chain links TRBV4-1 to TRBJ2-7; tentatively, D is TRBD1 (6 bases). The V end lost 3 bases, the J end lost 7 bases, and 19 bases lay between the germline ends. Germline V gene data show CDR1 as MGHRA and CDR2 as YSYEKL. The CDR3 covers 15 residues. The CDR3 sequence is CASSHIPARGVEQYF. The CDR3 region has the DNA TGCGCCAGCAGCCACATCCCGGCCAGGGGAGTTGAGCAGTACTTC.

The chain uses TRBV29-1 and TRBJ2-3, with D uncertain. CDR3 length: 13 amino acids. Per germline, CDR1 SQVTM and CDR2 ANQGSEA. Trimming removed 4 bases at V and 1 base at J, with 9 bases between. The CDR3 sequence: CSVVGFGTDTQYF. DNA for the CDR3: TGCAGCGTTGTTGGGTTCGGCACAGATACGCAGTATTTT.

The V call is TRBV4-1, the J call TRBJ2-1, with 7 nucleotides matching TRBD1. The CDR3 contains 16 residues. Germline V lookup: CDR1 MGHRA, CDR2 YSYEKL. Unmatched junction bases numbered 8, after V lost 3 bases and J lost 3 bases. The CDR3 loop reads CASSHGVGTVYNEQFF. Here the CDR3 DNA reads TGCGCCAGCAGCCACGGTGTAGGGACAGTCTACAATGAGCAGTTCTTC.

The chain combines TRBV6-6 with TRBJ1-5, with D perhaps TRBD1 (5 bases). V lost 2 bases and J lost 4, with 9 bases in between. The germline CDR1 and CDR2 sequences are MNHNY and SVGAGI (reference sequence). The CDR3 length is 14 residues. The CDR3, as DNA: TGTGCCAGCAGTTACGATGGGGGGAATCAGCCCCAGCATTTT. As protein: CASSYDGGNQPQHF.

This clone is termed medium-sized (0.01 to 0.1%). The genes are TRBV28 and TRBJ2-1; 10 bases map to TRBD2. This CDR3 is built from 15 residues. Germline trimming cut 6 bases from V and 5 bases from J; bases unmatched to any gene: 7. Germline V gives CDR1 MDHEN, CDR2 SYDVKM. The CDR3 is CASSQPGLANNEQFF. CDR3 nucleotides: TGTGCCAGCAGCCAACCGGGACTAGCGAACAATGAGCAGTTCTTC.

The chain recombines TRBV29-1 with TRBJ2-5, with D possibly being TRBD1 (5 bases). The CDR3 sequence is 12 residues long. The V and J ends lost 4 bases and 1 base respectively, with 7 bases between them. From germline, CDR1 is SQVTM and CDR2 ANQGSEA. CDR3 in amino acids: CSVGQIQETQYF. CDR3 DNA: TGCAGCGTTGGACAGATCCAAGAGACCCAGTACTTC.

This rearrangement joins TRBV6-5 to TRBJ1-3; D is possibly TRBD1 (6 bases). Germline CDR1 MNHEY, CDR2 SVGAGI. The CDR3 is 15 amino acids. The germline V and J ends were trimmed by 8 bases and 0 bases, with 14 bases remaining between them. The CDR3 nucleotides are TGTGCCAGCCGAGAGACAGGAAGCTCTGGAAACACCATATATTTT. Its translation is CASRETGSSGNTIYF.

This chain connects TRBV6-1 to TRBJ2-3, with 10 bases matching TRBD2. The V segment lost 4 bases and the J segment 4 bases; nucleotides outside the gene matches: 8. Germline V gene data show CDR1 as MNHNS and CDR2 as SASEGT. CDR3 length equals 16 residues. The CDR3 sequence is CASSGLSGRAPDTQYF. In DNA, the CDR3 is TGTGCCAGCAGTGGCTTGAGCGGGAGGGCCCCAGATACGCAGTATTTT.

V gene TRBV30 combines with J gene TRBJ1-2; D call uncertain. Trimming cost V 2 bases and J 2 bases, with 12 bases left between them. Germline V gives CDR1 GTSNPN, CDR2 SVGIG (reference sequence). The CDR3 is made up of 14 amino acids. The DNA for the CDR3 is TGTGCCTGGAGTTTTACGGGCTACAACTATGGCTACACCTTC. This encodes CAWSFTGYNYGYTF.

The chain joins TRBV29-1 to TRBJ1-1; D is unclear. The germline gives CDR1 SQVTM, CDR2 ANQGSEA. This CDR3 has 13 amino acids. Trimming took off 3 bases at V and 4 bases at J, with 12 bases between the two ends. The CDR3 coding sequence is TGCAGCGTTGACCGAGGTTTGGGCACTGAAGCTTTCTTT. Translated, it gives CSVDRGLGTEAFF.

This clone came up a few times. The V call is TRBV29-1, the J call TRBJ2-2; unclear D gene. The CDR3 runs 12 residues. Germline lookup yields CDR1 SQVTM and CDR2 ANQGSEA. Trimming took off 3 bases at V and 8 bases at J, with 10 bases between the two ends. The CDR3 DNA reads as TGCAGCGTTGACGTCAACTTAGGGGAGCTGTTTTTT. Translation gives CSVDVNLGELFF.

CDR3 protein: CASSFSSYEQYF. The CDR3 DNA reads TGCGCCAGCAGCTTCAGTTCCTACGAGCAGTACTTC. V and J are TRBV5-1 and TRBJ2-7; D is unresolved. Germline values: CDR1 SGHRS, CDR2 YFSETQ. The CDR3 sequence is 12 residues long. Trimming removed 2 bases at V and 1 base at J, with 4 bases between.

The V and J genes are TRBV19 and TRBJ2-7, with unresolved D. Trimming removed 0 bases at V and 6 bases at J, with 6 bases between. CDR3 size: 12 residues. Looked up from germline, CDR1 is LNHDA and CDR2 is SQIVND (reference sequence). The chain's CDR3 is CASSIDPGEQYF. The CDR3 region has the DNA TGTGCCAGTAGTATAGATCCGGGCGAGCAGTACTTC. The full variable domain, completed using reference TRBV19 and TRBJ2-7, is DGGITQSPKYLFRKEGQNVTLSCEQNLNHDAMYWYRQDPGQGLRLIYYSQIVNDFQKGDIAEGYSVSREKKESFPLTVTSAQKNPTAFYLCASSIDPGEQYFGPGTRLTVT.

The table lists this clone with a few counts. The V gene is TRBV30, the J gene TRBJ2-7, with TRBD2 matching over 8 bases. Germline CDR1 and CDR2: GTSNPN and SVGIG (reference sequence). V lost 0 bases to trimming and J lost 2 bases; unmatched junction nucleotides: 9. The CDR3 has 16 residues. CDR3 in amino acids: CAWSVLSISGTYEQYF. CDR3 nucleotides: TGTGCCTGGAGTGTACTGAGTATTAGCGGGACCTACGAGCAGTACTTC.

This rearrangement joins TRBV30 to TRBJ1-5; D is undetermined. Trimming left V 2 bases short and J 0 bases short, with 8 bases between. Germline CDR1 and CDR2: GTSNPN and SVGIG (reference sequence). This CDR3 spans 14 amino acids. The CDR3 protein is CAWSKVNSNQPQHF. The CDR3 bases are TGTGCCTGGAGTAAAGTGAATAGCAATCAGCCCCAGCATTTT. Variable domain in full (rest from reference TRBV30 and TRBJ1-5): SQTIHQWPATLVQPVGSPLSLECTVEGTSNPNLYWYRQAAGRGLQLLFYSVGIGQISSEVPQNLSASRPQDRQFILSSKKLLLSDSGFYLCAWSKVNSNQPQHFGDGTRLSIL.

The rearrangement joins TRBV18 to TRBJ2-7; D not resolved. Trimming shortened V by 2 bases and J by 6 bases, and 14 bases separated the two germline ends. Germline lookup yields CDR1 KGHSH and CDR2 LQKENI. This CDR3 region has 14 residues. CDR3 DNA sequence: TGTGCCAGCTCACCAACGCAGGTATATGGCGAGCAGTACTTC. The encoded protein is CASSPTQVYGEQYF.

The V and J genes are TRBV6-5 and TRBJ2-5; 8 bases match TRBD2. This CDR3 is 14 amino acids long. The V gene's germline CDR1 is MNHEY and CDR2 SVGAGI. V gave up 4 bases and J gave up 4 bases; unmatched junction bases: 5. CDR3 loop: CASSFGTSGETQYF. The CDR3 DNA reads as TGTGCCAGCAGTTTTGGGACTAGTGGAGAGACCCAGTACTTC.

The chain uses TRBV29-1 and TRBJ1-4; no reliable D call. Germline V gene sequence: CDR1 SQVTM, CDR2 ANQGSEA. Trimming cost V 5 bases and J 8 bases, with 12 bases left between them. The CDR3 consists of 12 residues. DNA for the CDR3: TGCAGCGTTCCCGAGACAAGGGAAAAACTGTTTTTT. It yields the protein CSVPETREKLFF.

This chain links TRBV6-5 with TRBJ1-2; D perhaps matches TRBD1 (5 bases). The V gene's germline CDR1 is MNHEY and CDR2 SVGAGI. Trimming stripped 5 bases from V and 8 bases from J, with 21 bases between. This CDR3 has 15 residues. In nucleotides, the CDR3 is TGTGCCAGCAGTCTCACGGGACTCTCGATGGAGGGCTACACCTTC. It encodes CASSLTGLSMEGYTF.

The rearrangement links TRBV10-3 to TRBJ1-2, with unresolved D. V was pared by 3 bases and J by 4 bases, with 9 bases between. The V gene's germline CDR1 is ENHRY and CDR2 SYGVKD. The CDR3 consists of 13 residues. The CDR3 protein is CAISEGRTYGYTF. The DNA for the CDR3 is TGTGCCATCAGTGAAGGGCGGACCTATGGCTACACCTTC.

The table lists this clone with a few counts. This chain links TRBV10-3 with TRBJ1-3; D is ambiguous. Germline-derived CDR1 and CDR2 are ENHRY and SYGVKD. V gave up 0 bases and J gave up 9 bases, with 3 bases separating them. The CDR3 length is 11 residues. The CDR3 loop reads CAISESGTIYF. CDR3 nucleotides: TGTGCCATCAGTGAGTCTGGCACCATATATTTT.

This clone was seen more than once but under ten times. V is TRBV21-1 and J is TRBJ1-5. TRBV21-1 is described as a pseudogene. CDR3 length equals 10 residues. CDR3 region: CASEDQTQHF. CDR3 nucleotides: TGTGCCAGCGAAGATCAAACCCAGCATTTT.

V gene TRBV30 combines with J gene TRBJ1-3, with D uncertain. This CDR3 region has 13 residues. V lost 0 bases, J lost 0 bases, and 3 bases lay in between. Germline V lookup: CDR1 GTSNPN, CDR2 SVGIG (reference sequence). CDR3 region: CAWSVPSGNTIYF. For the CDR3, the DNA is TGTGCCTGGAGTGTCCCCTCTGGAAACACCATATATTTT.